A single sample is the source of the 13 T cell receptor beta chains below, sequenced in a study of blood T cell repertoires in COVID-19 (dated by TCRdb to 2018 to 2021). Library prep was done by the immunoSEQ multiplex PCR assay. This is the immuneACCESS table as TCRdb keeps it, with only in-frame sequences that have V and J called. A part of the clones is gone; compared with another copy, unresolved V genes explain less than half, and the rest is unexplained. The sample includes hundreds of thousands of clones, with 83% observed a single time. In total, the top ten clones hold approximately 7% of the sample. The sample comprised peripheral blood. The source of these receptors is a woman between 45 and 60 years old with acute or convalescent COVID-19.

The gene calls are TRBV28 and TRBJ2-7, with 7 bases lining up with TRBD2. J gave up 3 bases and V 2 bases, and 7 bases lay outside the gene matches. CDR3 size: 15 residues. Germline values: CDR1 MDHEN, CDR2 SYDVKM. The CDR3 is CASSLIGLADYEQYF. For the CDR3, the DNA is TGTGCCAGCAGTTTAATAGGGCTAGCGGACTACGAGCAGTACTTC.

V gene TRBV5-1 combines with J gene TRBJ1-6, with 10 bases aligning to TRBD1. The CDR3 extends over 19 amino acids. Germline CDR1 SGHRS, CDR2 YFSETQ. V lost 3 bases to trimming and J lost 1 base; unmatched junction nucleotides: 10. CDR3 in amino acids: CASSSIPGQGFSYNSPLHF. CDR3 sequence (DNA): TGCGCCAGCAGCTCAATACCGGGACAGGGGTTTTCCTATAATTCACCCCTCCACTTT.

This clone was detected ten times or more. The chain uses TRBV7-9 and TRBJ2-1; weak D call: TRBD2 (5 bases). Germline CDR1 reads SEHNR; CDR2 reads FQNEAQ (reference sequence). The length of the CDR3 is 16 residues. V was pared by 1 base and J by 0 bases, with 10 bases between. CDR3 nucleotide sequence: TGTGCCAGCAGCTTAGGGACTCATAGCTCCTACAATGAGCAGTTCTTC. Protein sequence: CASSLGTHSSYNEQFF.

The chain has TRBV19 and TRBJ2-2; TRBD2 is a possible D gene (5 bases). Germline CDR1 and CDR2: LNHDA and SQIVND (reference sequence). The CDR3 totals 13 residues. The V gene lost 4 bases and the J gene lost 6 bases, with 9 bases spanning the gap. CDR3 DNA: TGTGCCAGTAGTACCCACGGGGCCGGGGAGCTGTTTTTT. Amino acid sequence: CASSTHGAGELFF.

CDR3 protein: CASRPTSGTIEQYF. In nucleotides, the CDR3 is TGTGCCAGCAGGCCGACTAGCGGGACTATCGAGCAGTACTTC. V gene TRBV2 combines with J gene TRBJ2-7; 11 nucleotides line up with TRBD2. Unmatched junction bases numbered 7, after V lost 6 bases and J lost 6 bases. CDR1 and CDR2 (germline): SNHLY, FYNNEI. The CDR3 length is 14 residues.

The chain couples TRBV14 to TRBJ1-1; D may be TRBD1 (5 bases). The V end lost 4 bases, the J end lost 4 bases, and 16 bases lay between the germline ends. Germline CDR1 reads SGHDN; CDR2 reads FVKESK. The CDR3 contains 15 residues. For the CDR3, the DNA is TGTGCCAGCAGCCCTCCCTCGGGGGGTCGCACTGAAGCTTTCTTT. This sequence encodes CASSPPSGGRTEAFF.

This clone appeared a few times. Other DNA sequences within the sample encode an identical CDR3. The chain's CDR3 is CASSLAGNEKLFF. CDR3 sequence (DNA): TGTGCCAGCAGCTTAGCCGGGAATGAAAAACTGTTTTTT. The chain links TRBV7-2 to TRBJ1-4; no clear D gene. The germline gives CDR1 SGHTA, CDR2 FQGNSA. Trimming cost V 0 bases and J 5 bases, with 4 bases left between them. The CDR3 extends over 13 amino acids.

The rearrangement joins TRBV1 to TRBJ2-7; the D segment call TRBD2 is taken from the table without a DNA check. TRBV1 is classified as a pseudogene. The CDR3 has 16 residues. The CDR3 protein is CTSSQDSLVGSYEQYF. Written as DNA, the CDR3 is TGCACCAGCAGCCAAGATTCACTAGTAGGGTCCTACGAGCAGTACTTC.

CDR3 amino acids: CASSPLLRGDNEQFF. CDR3 DNA sequence: TGTGCCAGCTCACCATTGCTCAGGGGGGACAATGAGCAGTTCTTC. V and J are TRBV18 and TRBJ2-1; the D gene is possibly TRBD1 (7 bases). The V end was cut by 2 bases, the J end by 5 bases, with 13 bases between. This CDR3 has 15 residues. The germline gives CDR1 KGHSH, CDR2 LQKENI.

A single count supports this clone. CDR3 sequence (DNA): TGTGCCAGCAGCCCTGTCGGTGGGCCCCACATCGCGGGTAATGAAAAACTGTTTTTT. It encodes CASSPVGGPHIAGNEKLFF. The chain carries TRBV6-2 or TRBV6-3 and TRBJ1-4; D unresolved. In germline, CDR1 is MNHEY, CDR2 SVGEGT. This CDR3 contains 19 residues. V lost 6 bases to trimming and J lost 4 bases, with 27 bases between them.

V gene TRBV2 combines with J gene TRBJ2-1; 10 bases are shared with TRBD2. V dropped 5 bases and J dropped 9; count of bases not matched to a gene: 13. CDR1 is SNHLY and CDR2 is FYNNEI in the germline V gene. The CDR3 extends over 16 amino acids. CDR3 sequence: CASSLKGAGGPSEQFF. In DNA, the CDR3 is TGTGCCAGCAGTTTAAAAGGAGCGGGAGGGCCTAGTGAGCAGTTCTTC.

The chain is built from TRBV10-1 and TRBJ2-2; D gene ambiguous. This CDR3 has 13 residues. The V end was cut by 3 bases, the J end by 5 bases, with 7 bases between. Germline-derived CDR1 and CDR2 are WNHNN and SYGVQD (reference sequence). The DNA of the CDR3 is TGCGCCAGCAGTGATTTACAAACCGGGGAGCTGTTTTTT. Protein product: CASSDLQTGELFF.

The chain has TRBV11-2 and TRBJ2-3, with TRBD2 matching 8 bases. From germline, CDR1 is SGHAT and CDR2 FQNNGV. This CDR3 region has 14 residues. With 5 bases clipped from V and 4 bases from J, the junction kept 5 bases outside the gene matches. In DNA form, the CDR3 reads TGTGCCAGCAGCCAGACTAGCGTTTCAGATACGCAGTATTTT. Translated, it gives CASSQTSVSDTQYF. The variable domain in full, with the rest retrieved from reference TRBV11-2 and TRBJ2-3, is EAGVAQSPRYKIIEKRQSVAFWCNPISGHATLYWYQQILGQGPKLLIQFQNNGVVDDSQLPKDRFSAERLKGVDSTLKIQPAKLEDSAVYLCASSQTSVSDTQYFGPGTRLTVL.